These T cell receptor beta chains were read from a single sample in a study of metastatic and nonmetastatic thyroid tumors. With MiXCR, TCRdb reprocessed the PCR reads. This table holds about 35,000 clones, 29% found once. The sequencing input was blood. The receptor source for this set is a female donor with papillary thyroid cancer or a benign thyroid nodule (not recorded which). Some clones in this sample may be carry-over from other donors' samples. CDR3s include the opening cysteine and the closing phenylalanine or tryptophan. D genes are given only for firm matches. Clone size is not always given. Where it is, it says once, few, many or a class for expanded clones.

V	size	D	J	CDR3	DNA
TRBV5-1	many	NA	TRBJ2-7	CASSQGLLPSYEQYF	TGCGCCAGCAGCCAGGGACTCCTCCCCTCCTACGAGCAGTACTTC
TRBV10-2	many	NA	TRBJ2-7	CASSDGGPAEQYF	TGCGCCAGCAGTGACGGGGGCCCGGCGGAGCAGTACTTC
TRBV30	NA	NA	TRBJ2-1	CAWSVRETSYNEQFF	TGTGCCTGGAGTGTACGGGAAACCTCCTACAATGAGCAGTTCTTC
TRBV20-1	few	NA	TRBJ1-1	CSSLLTGLNTEAFF	TGCAGTTCTCTTCTCACAGGGCTCAACACTGAAGCTTTCTTT
TRBV6-1	few	NA	TRBJ2-2	CASTRVTDTGELFF	TGTGCCAGCACGCGGGTTACGGACACCGGGGAGCTGTTTTTT
TRBV28	NA	NA	TRBJ2-7	CASSSTRFGLGQYF	TGTGCCAGCAGCTCCACTAGATTTGGTTTGGGGCAGTACTTC
TRBV20-1	NA	NA	TRBJ1-1	CSAPKGSIQPEAFF	TGTAGTGCTCCGAAAGGGTCCATCCAGCCTGAAGCTTTCTTT
TRBV10-1	many	NA	TRBJ1-1	CASPQGLWIETEAFF	TGCGCCAGCCCCCAGGGGCTATGGATAGAAACTGAAGCTTTCTTT
TRBV24-1	many	TRBD1	TRBJ2-5	CATSDTGTGGYETQYF	TGTGCCACCAGTGACACTGGGACAGGGGGTTATGAGACCCAGTACTTC
TRBV7-2	NA	NA	TRBJ2-5	CASSPGTGPETQYF	TGTGCCAGCAGCCCCGGTACAGGGCCAGAGACCCAGTACTTC
TRBV11-3	medium-sized	TRBD2	TRBJ2-7	CASSPDMLAVGYEQYF	TGTGCCAGCAGTCCAGATATGCTAGCGGTGGGCTACGAGCAGTACTTC
TRBV6-2/TRBV6-3	few	NA	TRBJ1-2	CASGYQAGDGYTF	TGTGCCAGCGGTTACCAAGCAGGGGATGGCTACACCTTC
TRBV19	many	TRBD2	TRBJ2-7	CASTPELASYEQYF	TGTGCCAGTACCCCCGAACTAGCGAGCTACGAGCAGTACTTC
TRBV6-2/TRBV6-3	NA	TRBD2	TRBJ2-3	CASTRRHGRAGGDTQYF	TGTGCCAGCACCCGAAGACACGGGAGAGCGGGAGGCGATACGCAGTATTTT
TRBV6-1	NA	TRBD1	TRBJ1-5	CASNPTGDSNQPQHF	TGTGCCAGCAATCCAACAGGGGATAGCAATCAGCCCCAGCATTTT
TRBV19	few	TRBD1	TRBJ2-5	CASQTGGSGETQYF	TGTGCCAGTCAGACAGGGGGCTCTGGAGAGACCCAGTACTTC
TRBV3-1	NA	NA	TRBJ2-3	CASTGGASTDTQYF	TGTGCCAGCACCGGCGGGGCTAGCACAGATACGCAGTATTTT
TRBV25-1	NA	NA	TRBJ2-4	CSSSDSGNIQYF	TGTTCCAGCAGTGATTCCGGGAACATTCAGTACTTC
TRBV12-3/TRBV12-4	many	NA	TRBJ1-1	CASSLGLGRNTEAFF	TGTGCCAGCAGCTTAGGTTTAGGGAGGAACACTGAAGCTTTCTTT
TRBV9	many	TRBD2	TRBJ2-2	CASSVGGGAGTGELFF	TGTGCCAGCAGCGTTGGCGGGGGGGCGGGCACCGGGGAGCTGTTTTTT
TRBV7-2	NA	NA	TRBJ1-5	CASSLTPGSSNQPQHF	TGTGCCAGCAGCCTAACGCCAGGGTCTTCCAATCAGCCCCAGCATTTT
TRBV2	few	NA	TRBJ2-1	CASSEWNEQFF	TGTGCCAGCAGTGAGTGGAATGAGCAGTTCTTC
TRBV7-8	once	TRBD1	TRBJ2-2	CASSSLGTVIYTGELFF	TGTGCCAGCAGCTCGCTTGGGACAGTGATTTACACCGGGGAGCTGTTTTTT
TRBV10-3	many	TRBD1	TRBJ2-3	CAISRGPTDTQYF	TGTGCCATCAGTAGGGGGCCAACAGATACGCAGTATTTT
TRBV20-1	NA	NA	TRBJ2-1	CSARAPLVIYEQFF	TGCAGTGCTAGAGCCCCGTTAGTTATCTATGAGCAGTTCTTC